This TCR beta chain was found in a study of blood T cell repertoires in COVID-19. Study-level information: Sample material is recorded as cDNA or gDNA derived from T cells, B-cell-depleted T cells, or PBMCs.

There are 16 residues in the CDR3. Germline-derived CDR1 and CDR2 are LNHDA and SQIVND (reference sequence). The ends lost 1 base at V and 7 bases at J; junction bases unmatched: 9. Authors' processing steps: The authors estimated nucleated cell counts from reference gene primer amplification. Sequencing was performed with immunoSEQ multiplex PCR; in TCRdb, only in-frame clones are kept and a portion is missing. That table is the source of V, J and clone size, and D and trimming were worked out from the DNA. Among 200,000 to 300,000 clones listed, about 87% were seen once. Material: peripheral blood. This receptor was obtained from a man between 60 and 75 years old who had recovered from COVID-19. The chain uses TRBV19 and TRBJ2-3, with TRBD1 matching over 9 bases. The CDR3 loop is CASSIGVGTGSNTQYF. The CDR3 DNA follows: TGTGCCAGTAGTATAGGAGTAGGGACAGGGTCAAATACGCAGTATTTT.